This TCR beta chain was recorded in a study of T cells after posttransplantation cyclophosphamide. The CDR3 consists of 13 residues. V trimming: 4 bases; J trimming: 5 bases; junction bases outside the gene matches: 3. CDR1 is SGHVS and CDR2 is FNYEAQ in the germline V gene. Cyclophosphamide on days +3 and +4 followed busulfan-fludarabine conditioning and a marrow graft. Only in-frame clones appear in the TCRdb table, and some are missing; sequencing was by immunoSEQ multiplex PCR. The repertoire has approximately 16,000 clones, 75% to 80% of them found once; the top ten carry around 29%. The TCR sequence derives from a female patient aged 40 to 50 who received an allogeneic stem cell transplant from a related donor, was CMV-positive, and had no GVHD. Some T cells may be the graft donor's. The rearrangement uses TRBV7-6 and TRBJ2-7; 9 bases are a match to TRBD1. This specimen was CD8+ T cells sorted from PBMCs, taken 1903 days after a stem cell transplant with posttransplant cyclophosphamide. CDR3 in amino acids: CASSSDRGNEQYF. In nucleotides, the CDR3 is TGTGCCAGCAGCTCGGACAGGGGCAACGAGCAGTACTTC.